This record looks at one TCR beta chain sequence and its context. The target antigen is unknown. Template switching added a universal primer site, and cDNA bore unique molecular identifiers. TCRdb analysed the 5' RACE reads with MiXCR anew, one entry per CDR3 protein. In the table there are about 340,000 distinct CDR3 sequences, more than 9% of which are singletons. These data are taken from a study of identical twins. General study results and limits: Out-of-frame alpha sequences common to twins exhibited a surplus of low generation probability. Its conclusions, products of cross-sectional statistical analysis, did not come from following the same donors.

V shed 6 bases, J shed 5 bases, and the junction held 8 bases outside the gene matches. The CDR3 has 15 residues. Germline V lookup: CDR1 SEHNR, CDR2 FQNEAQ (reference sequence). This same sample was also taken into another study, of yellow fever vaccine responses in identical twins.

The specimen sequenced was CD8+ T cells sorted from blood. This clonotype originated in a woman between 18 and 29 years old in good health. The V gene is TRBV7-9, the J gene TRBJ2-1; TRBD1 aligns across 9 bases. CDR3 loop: CASREPGQGDNEQFF. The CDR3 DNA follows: TGTGCCAGCAGAGAACCGGGACAGGGTGACAATGAGCAGTTCTTC.